A single sample is the source of the 3 T cell receptor beta chains below, sequenced in a study of breast tumors, draining lymph nodes, adjacent tissues. Samples came from axillary lymph nodes draining the breast cancer. One entry per CDR3 protein results from TCRdb running MiXCR on the multiplex PCR reads. The repertoire holds around 130,000 distinct CDR3 sequences, with 30% to 35% as singletons. What was sequenced was axillary lymph node tissue. Every receptor here comes from a female donor with breast cancer. Some clones in this sample may be carry-over from other donors' samples.

This clonotype was picked up one time. V gene TRBV9 combines with J gene TRBJ2-7; weak D call: TRBD1 (5 bases). The closer fit of TRBJ2-1 to the DNA end suggests the J call may be wrong. The CDR3 has 14 amino acids. Germline loops: CDR1 SGDLS, CDR2 YYNGEE. CDR3 in DNA: TGTGCCAGCAGCGTAGGGGGCAGCATATACGAGCAGTTCTTC. Translation gives CASSVGGSIYEQFF.

This clonotype was observed at least ten times. CDR3 sequence: CASSYERRGGNQPQHF. Written as DNA, the CDR3 is TGTGCCAGCAGTTACGAGCGGAGGGGGGGAAATCAGCCCCAGCATTTT. The chain employs TRBV6-6 and TRBJ1-5; D may be TRBD1 (6 bases). Per germline, CDR1 MNHNY and CDR2 SVGAGI (reference sequence). Trimming removed 2 bases from V and 4 bases from J, with 15 bases in between. The CDR3 contains 16 residues.

This clonotype occurred many times. The chain couples TRBV4-3 to TRBJ2-1; D unclear. V was trimmed by 0 bases and J by 0 bases, leaving 9 bases between them. This CDR3 region has 16 residues. Germline V gene sequence: CDR1 LGHNA, CDR2 YSLEER. In nucleotides, the CDR3 is TGCGCCAGCAGCCAAGATAGACTGAGCTCCTACAATGAGCAGTTCTTC. This translates into CASSQDRLSSYNEQFF.